These T cell receptor beta chains were read from a single sample in a study of shared clonotypes between healthy human individuals. Generated by immunoSEQ multiplex PCR, the TCRdb table keeps only in-frame clones and is missing some. The table records roughly 500,000 clones, about 72% of them present only once. Material: PBMCs. The source is a middle-aged woman in good health. Some clones in this sample may be carry-over from other donors' samples. Each CDR3 is given without its conserved first and last residue. Each record gives: V gene, J gene, CDR3 protein.

>TRBV12-5|TRBJ1-2
ASGWGQEGYT
>TRBV30|TRBJ1-1
AWSQGHQNTEAF
>TRBV6-5|TRBJ2-1
ASSYLGTDRYNEQF
>TRBV27|.
ASSGLAGLVTYEQY
>TRBV29-1|TRBJ1-3
SVGSGTGGSGNTIY
>TRBV29-1|TRBJ2-7
SVEVKYEQY
>TRBV27|TRBJ2-7
ASSSPRDGRPYEQY
>TRBV11-1|TRBJ1-1
ASSSPDRTVNTEAF
>TRBV10-3|TRBJ2-1
AIRPARADEQF
>TRBV2|TRBJ2-1
ASSGTSGRVPGDEQF
>TRBV29-1|TRBJ2-5
SASDSGKQETQY
>TRBV5-1|TRBJ2-7
ASSLAWDEQY
>TRBV19|TRBJ1-1
ASSTHRKAF
>TRBV28|TRBJ1-5
ASSGGGGDLNQPQH
>TRBV5-5|TRBJ1-3
ASSLGARQGSGNTIY
>TRBV4-2|TRBJ2-7
ASSQERWSYEQY
>TRBV10-1|TRBJ1-1
ASSDPGQPNTEAF
>TRBV19|TRBJ1-3
ASKTGTAGNTIY
>TRBV6-1|TRBJ2-7
ASSENWTGTYEQY
>TRBV19|TRBJ1-5
ASSLTGADQPQH
>TRBV2|TRBJ2-7
ASNAGTPPYEQY
>TRBV7-3|TRBJ2-2
ASSLSGNTGELF
>TRBV19|TRBJ2-5
ASSINRALGPQETQY
>TRBV4-1|TRBJ2-2
ASSHRFPGQGNTGELF
>TRBV10-2|TRBJ2-7
ASSEGLGQYEQY
>TRBV30|TRBJ2-1
AWSVHPHGGNEQF
>TRBV7-3|TRBJ1-3
ASSSITGNTIY
>TRBV7-3|TRBJ2-3
ASSPMGGNTDTQY
>TRBV4-3|TRBJ2-7
ASSQEVRPYEQY
>TRBV19|TRBJ1-1
ASSIRRDTEAF
>TRBV30|TRBJ1-4
AWSLQSTNEKLF
>TRBV25-1|TRBJ1-1
ASRQGARTEAF
>TRBV9|TRBJ2-1
ASSARLAGDNEQF
>TRBV14|TRBJ2-2
ASSQDIGSGELF
>TRBV15|TRBJ2-1
ATSRDFGDGDEQF
>TRBV18|TRBJ2-1
ASSPFRLAGEYNEQF
>TRBV29-1|TRBJ2-3
SALTGDTQY
>TRBV30|TRBJ2-7
AGRRSYEQY
>TRBV5-4|TRBJ2-2
ASSLASNTGELF
>TRBV5-1|TRBJ2-7
ASSLDFREYEQY
>TRBV28|TRBJ1-2
ASSLADRGRYGYT
>TRBV30|TRBJ2-7
AWSVGLAGDEQY
>TRBV12-5|TRBJ2-3
ASGPGASLSTDTQY
>TRBV2|TRBJ1-4
ASTLTVTNEKLF
>TRBV28|TRBJ2-5
ASSPRGEIETQY
>TRBV19|TRBJ2-7
ASSIGPTREQY
>TRBV27|TRBJ2-7
ASSSSTGLAGADPYEQY
>TRBV10-3|TRBJ2-7
AISESGQGDSYEQY
>TRBV19|TRBJ1-4
ASSLQGQKSEKLF
>TRBV21-1|TRBJ2-2
ASSSAGELF
>TRBV10-3|TRBJ1-3
ATRDNPGSGNTVY
>TRBV15|TRBJ2-3
ATAARDSGGTDTQY
>TRBV27|TRBJ2-1
ASSSGGEQF
>TRBV4-1|TRBJ2-2
ASSQAGTGAGELF
>TRBV21-1|TRBJ2-7
ASSKISNRDSAYEQY
>TRBV19|TRBJ2-1
ASSGTSAFHLYNEQF
>TRBV28|TRBJ1-4
ASTYPRQGEKLF
>TRBV10-3|TRBJ2-5
AISDLAGAGETQY
>TRBV5-4|TRBJ1-4
ASSARRQGMGEKLF